This T cell receptor beta chain emerged from a study of blood T cells in healthy people across ages (dated by TCRdb to between 2014 and 2016). About the full investigation: In model experiments, template switching captured roughly one uniquely barcoded TCR beta cDNA molecule for every two T cells. The study measured age-related changes in TCR beta repertoire diversity using deep sequencing normalized with unique cDNA molecular identifiers. Donors were grouped into four age groups: young (average approximately 15 years), middle-aged (39), aged (around 56) and long-lived (roughly 80). To avoid experimental bias, donors of different ages were spread randomly across the sequencing lanes. The study analyzed two additional independent replicas of 1 million unique cDNA reads from the same blood draw for two donors, one aged 18 to 30 and one aged 80 or older.

Concerning this clonotype itself: Its cognate antigen has yet to be identified. One base away there is no much larger clone; base qualities are not given.

Library creation used 5' RACE. TCRdb shows the sequencer as Illumina HiSeq 2500. The second PCR ran for about 6 to 12 cycles and used a J-beta primer mix along with a sample-barcoded 5' primer. Each TCR beta cDNA molecule received a unique molecular identifier from a template-switch 5' adaptor carrying 12 random nucleotides. Each sample yielded at least 2.5 million CDR3-containing paired-end reads. First-strand cDNA synthesis was performed from all RNA using the Mint cDNA synthesis kit, with priming by a TRBC-specific oligonucleotide. Following uracil-DNA glycosylase treatment, a first 18-cycle PCR with universal primers M1SS and BC2_uni_R was performed on all cDNA. In the original analysis: For normalization, 1 million high-quality reads, each with a distinct molecular identifier, were randomly selected from each sample. Instead of being binned into consensus sequences, reads that shared molecular identifiers were thrown out. CDR3 identification, clonotype clustering and error correction used MiTCR with a Q25 quality threshold and the strictest error-elimination algorithm. Lower-bound total TCR beta diversity was estimated with a nonparametric unseen species model using Euler transformation. TCRdb cleaned the public reads at Q25 with fastp, built clones with MiXCR and kept in-frame beta chains. Rows matching on CDR3 protein sequence are summarized as one entry with the most common DNA and genes. TCRdb, not the original authors, processed these V and J calls. This sample has some 1.5 million distinct CDR3 sequences in its table, and 35% to 45% of those were observed once. Clones ranked in the top ten supply roughly 3.7% of the sample.

Study-level results and caveats: As age increased, observed TCR beta diversity per million T cells dropped in a roughly linear way, and a significant reduction was already evident by age approximately 40. Because the CMV infection status of the donors was unknown, age-related changes in expanded clonotypes may potentially have been confounded. A strong correlation was found between observed TCR beta diversity and the percentage of naive T cells measured by flow cytometry. Since profiling was done on bulk unsorted PBMCs, naive and antigen-experienced compartments could not be conclusively compared. Estimates of total diversity based on one million sequenced T cells were considered lower bounds and underestimates. Compared with the aged group, the long-lived group had more naive CD4+ T cells, fewer expanded clones and increased TCR diversity, a pattern suggesting age selection.

The donors were 40 or so Caucasian individuals from Russia, aged about 6 to 95 years, who were systemically healthy. Each donor gave approximately 9.4 milliliters of peripheral blood, drawn into EDTA-treated Vacutainer tubes. Ficoll-Paque density-gradient centrifugation was used to isolate PBMCs, with at least 7 million per sample. Trizol reagent was used to extract total RNA from PBMCs, with at least 6 micrograms per sample. The percentages of naive CD45RAhigh/CD27high T cells were determined by flow cytometry on a PBMC aliquot from every donor. Sequences SGDLS (CDR1) and YYNGEE (CDR2) are obtained from the germline V gene. The CDR3 contains 16 residues, cysteine and phenylalanine counted. Here the CDR3 DNA is all that survives: 48 bases in frame from base 1. V is pruned by 4 bases and J by 1 base, leaving 7 bases of the junction without a gene match.

The rearranged segments are TRBV9 and TRBJ1-1, with TRBD1 matching 10 junction bases. Sequencing used blood. The receptor was isolated from a woman aged 18-29 years in good health. The CDR3 in this case is CASSSDGQGGNTEAFF. The nucleotide sequence is TGTGCCAGCAGCTCGGACGGACAGGGGGGGAACACTGAAGCTTTCTTT.